Listed below are T cell receptor beta chains from one sample, sequenced in a study of CD8 T cells in ankylosing spondylitis. Using its own MiXCR run on the 5' RACE reads, TCRdb lists one record per CDR3 protein. The repertoire holds hundreds of thousands of distinct CDR3 sequences, about a fifth seen once, with roughly 3.4% in the top ten. The source material was blood, either unsorted or a sorted T cell fraction (not recorded which). The receptors come from a female donor with ankylosing spondylitis or in good health (not recorded which). CDR3s include the opening cysteine and the closing phenylalanine or tryptophan. Fields, in order: J gene, D gene, V gene, clone size, CDR3 length, CDR3 protein, CDR3 DNA. D genes are given only for firm matches. Some rows have no size entry. The others give once, few or many, or a class for an expanded clone.

TRBJ2-7 . TRBV20-1 . 15 CSAPDPSGGTYEQYF TGCAGTGCTCCAGATCCTAGTGGCGGGACGTACGAGCAGTACTTC
TRBJ2-7 . TRBV20-1 . 15 CSAPRGSGPSYEQYF TGCAGTGCCCCGCGAGGGAGCGGGCCATCCTACGAGCAGTACTTC
TRBJ2-3 TRBD2 TRBV10-3 few 16 CAISDGEGSNTDTQYF TGTGCCATCAGTGACGGGGAGGGCAGCAACACAGATACGCAGTATTTT
TRBJ2-3 . TRBV4-2 many 14 CASSQDGLRDTQYF TGTGCCAGCAGCCAAGATGGTTTGAGGGATACGCAGTATTTT
TRBJ2-1 . TRBV6-5 few 16 CASSSPQGRAYNEQFF TGTGCCAGCAGTTCCCCCCAGGGGAGGGCCTACAATGAGCAGTTCTTC
TRBJ2-2 . TRBV20-1 . 16 CSARDRTRGDIGELFF TGCAGTGCTAGAGATCGCACACGAGGCGATATCGGGGAGCTGTTTTTT
TRBJ2-7 TRBD1 TRBV5-6 few 14 CASANWDRGNEQYF TGTGCCAGCGCCAACTGGGACAGGGGAAACGAGCAGTACTTC
TRBJ2-1 TRBD2 TRBV6-5 . 16 CASSYVTSGRAGEQFF TGTGCCAGCAGTTACGTCACTAGCGGGAGGGCCGGTGAGCAGTTCTTC
TRBJ2-7 TRBD1 TRBV12-5 . 16 CASGLPDRGLNYEQYF TGTGCTAGTGGTTTGCCAGACAGGGGGCTTAATTACGAGCAGTACTTC
TRBJ2-4 . TRBV5-5 once 12 CASSLDRNIQYF TGTGCCAGCAGCTTAGACAGAAACATTCAGTACTTC